A single sample is the source of the 10 T cell receptor beta chains below, sequenced in a study of OX40 agonist ivuxolimab in advanced cancers. Profiled with immunoSEQ multiplex PCR; TCRdb holds only in-frame clones, not every one. The sample lists over 50,000 clones, under 85% occurring once. This material consisted of CD4+ or CD8+ T cells sorted from blood, taken in a trial of the OX40 agonist ivuxolimab. The receptor source for this set is an adult with an advanced solid tumor such as melanoma, head and neck, liver or kidney cancer.

The chain uses TRBV9 and TRBJ2-2, with 10 bases that match TRBD1. J was trimmed by 7 bases and V by 4 bases; bases with no gene match: 10. This CDR3 has 16 residues. From germline, CDR1 is SGDLS and CDR2 YYNGEE. CDR3: CASSSRDRGRDGELFF. DNA for the CDR3: TGTGCCAGCAGCTCCCGCGACAGGGGGCGCGACGGGGAGCTGTTTTTT.

This clone was seen once. This chain joins TRBV5-1 and TRBJ2-5; D perhaps matches TRBD1 (7 bases). The J call is doubtful: the DNA matches TRBJ2-7 better. CDR3 length: 15 residues. Germline V gene sequence: CDR1 SGHRS, CDR2 YFSETQ. The DNA for the CDR3 is TGCGCCAGCAGCGAACCAGGGGGGATTTCCTACGAGCAGTACTTC. Protein product: CASSEPGGISYEQYF.

This chain connects TRBV10-3 to TRBJ2-3; 7 bases are shared with TRBD1. Germline V gene sequence: CDR1 ENHRY, CDR2 SYGVKD. V dropped 3 bases and J dropped 4; count of bases not matched to a gene: 10. This CDR3 contains 16 residues. The chain's CDR3 is CAISDWQGVLADTQYF. DNA for the CDR3: TGTGCCATCAGTGACTGGCAGGGGGTTTTGGCAGATACGCAGTATTTT.

The chain recombines TRBV27 with TRBJ1-6; tentatively, D is TRBD1 (6 bases). V lost 5 bases and J lost 9, with 17 bases in between. Per germline, CDR1 MNHEY and CDR2 SMNVEV (reference sequence). This CDR3 is built from 15 residues. The CDR3 sequence: CASSPLRNRVSPLHF. The CDR3 coding sequence is TGTGCCAGCAGTCCTCTTCGGAACAGGGTTTCACCCCTCCACTTT.

The chain is built from TRBV6-1 and TRBJ2-2; no reliable D call. Per the germline V gene, CDR1 is MNHNS and CDR2 is SASEGT. This CDR3 is built from 15 residues. V was pared by 1 base and J by 0 bases, with 6 bases between. Here the CDR3 DNA reads TGTGCCAGCAGTGAAGGTCTCACGAACACCGGGGAGCTGTTTTTT. Protein sequence: CASSEGLTNTGELFF.

J is TRBJ2-1 and V is TRBV6-1; perhaps D is TRBD1 or TRBD2 (5 bases each). V lost 5 bases, J lost 6 bases, and 14 bases lay in between. Germline V gene lookup returns CDR1 MNHNS and CDR2 SASEGT. The CDR3 totals 14 residues. The CDR3 DNA sequence: TGTGCCAGCAGTACCGGGACCCGCGTCAATGAGCAGTTCTTC. It yields the protein CASSTGTRVNEQFF.

The rearrangement links TRBV2 to TRBJ2-2, with 8 bases lining up with TRBD2. Germline CDR1 SNHLY, CDR2 FYNNEI. CDR3 length: 16 amino acids. V shed 7 bases and J 6 bases; nucleotides not matched to a gene: 13. The CDR3 DNA reads TGTGCCAGCAATGATCTTGGGACTAGACAGCCCGGGGAGCTGTTTTTT. As protein: CASNDLGTRQPGELFF.

This rearrangement joins TRBV11-2 to TRBJ2-5, with D perhaps matching TRBD2 (6 bases). CDR3 size: 13 residues. Trimming removed 5 bases from V and 5 bases from J, with 12 bases in between. Germline assignment: CDR1 SGHAT and CDR2 FQNNGV. The CDR3 nucleotides read TGTGCCAGCAGCCCCCCTGGGGGGGAGACCCAGTACTTC. This sequence encodes CASSPPGGETQYF.

This rearrangement joins TRBV28 to TRBJ1-3; 11 bases map to TRBD1. J was trimmed by 4 bases and V by 3 bases; bases with no gene match: 5. This CDR3 is built from 16 residues. Germline V lookup: CDR1 MDHEN, CDR2 SYDVKM. The CDR3 sequence: CASSFGQGARGNTIYF. CDR3 in DNA: TGTGCCAGCAGTTTTGGACAGGGGGCGCGAGGAAACACCATATATTTT.

The rearrangement links TRBV6-6 to TRBJ2-2, with D unclear. V shed 4 bases and J shed 5 bases, with 5 bases lying between them. Germline V gives CDR1 MNHNY, CDR2 SVGAGI (reference sequence). The CDR3 runs 12 residues. The CDR3 nucleotides are TGTGCCAGCAGTTCCCTGACCGGGGAGCTGTTTTTT. Residues: CASSSLTGELFF.